This record looks at one T cell receptor beta chain sequence and its context. No antigen is known for it. The record originates from a study of CD8 T cells in ankylosing spondylitis. MiXCR, run by TCRdb on the 5' RACE reads, gives a single entry per CDR3 protein. Of 750,000 to 850,000 distinct CDR3 sequences detected, about 11% appear once; the ten largest clones hold just over 0.5%. From germline, CDR1 is MDHEN and CDR2 SYDVKM. V was clipped by 2 bases and J by 0 bases, with 16 bases between them. The CDR3 spans 17 residues. Study-wide results and caveats: The study looked at matched synovial fluid samples from ankylosing spondylitis patients. Disease-linked clones were reported to be significantly enriched there. The study identified a TCR beta motif of under ten highly homologous variants that appeared characteristic of ankylosing spondylitis blood.

The sequenced sample consisted of blood, either unsorted or a sorted T cell fraction (not recorded which). The chain combines TRBV28 with TRBJ1-1; the D gene is possibly TRBD1 (6 bases). This sequence was found in a male donor with ankylosing spondylitis. The CDR3 DNA follows: TGTGCCAGCAGTTTAACGGTCCGACAGGCCATGAACACTGAAGCTTTCTTT. Its protein is CASSLTVRQAMNTEAFF.